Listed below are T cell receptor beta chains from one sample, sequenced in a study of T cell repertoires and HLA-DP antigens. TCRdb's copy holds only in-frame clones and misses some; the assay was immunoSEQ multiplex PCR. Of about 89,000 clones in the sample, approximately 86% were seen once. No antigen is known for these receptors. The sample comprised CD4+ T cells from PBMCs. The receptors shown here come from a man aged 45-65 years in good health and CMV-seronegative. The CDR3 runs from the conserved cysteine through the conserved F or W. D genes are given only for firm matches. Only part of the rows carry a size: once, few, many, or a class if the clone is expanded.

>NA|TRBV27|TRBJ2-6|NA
CASSLLSSGANVLTF
TGTGCCAGCAGCCTACTGAGCTCTGGGGCCAACGTCCTGACTTTC
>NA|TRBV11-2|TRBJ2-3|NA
CASSNTDTQYF
TGTGCCAGCAGCAACACAGATACGCAGTATTTT
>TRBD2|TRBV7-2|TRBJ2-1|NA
CASSPTTSGRAREFF
TGTGCCAGCAGCCCAACGACTAGCGGGAGGGCGAGAGAGTTCTTC
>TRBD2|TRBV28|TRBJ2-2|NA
CASSGGSTGELFF
TGTGCCAGCTCGGGAGGGAGCACCGGGGAGCTGTTTTTT
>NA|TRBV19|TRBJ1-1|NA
CASSIDPRGTEAFF
TGTGCCAGTAGTATAGATCCGCGGGGAACTGAAGCTTTCTTT
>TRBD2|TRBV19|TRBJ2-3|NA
CASSVAGADTQYF
TGTGCCAGTAGCGTAGCGGGGGCAGATACGCAGTATTTT
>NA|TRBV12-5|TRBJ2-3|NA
CASVDLLSHTQYF
TGTGCTAGTGTAGACCTTTTAAGCCATACGCAGTATTTT
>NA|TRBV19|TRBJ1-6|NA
CASSSPGKPDSPLHF
TGTGCCAGTAGTTCCCCGGGCAAACCGGATTCACCCCTCCACTTT
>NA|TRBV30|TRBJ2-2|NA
CAWSVRGIFTGELFF
TGTGCCTGGAGTGTACGCGGTATTTTTACCGGGGAGCTGTTTTTT
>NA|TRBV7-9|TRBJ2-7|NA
CASSLPGFEQYF
TGTGCCAGCAGCTTACCAGGGTTCGAGCAGTACTTC
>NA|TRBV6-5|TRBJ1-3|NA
CASSYQGHSGNTIYF
TGTGCCAGCAGTTACCAGGGACACTCTGGAAACACCATATATTTT
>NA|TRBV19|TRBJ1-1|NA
CASSPGTTETEAFF
TGTGCCAGTAGTCCCGGCACTACGGAGACTGAAGCTTTCTTT
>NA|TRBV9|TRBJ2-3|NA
CASSVRGISTDTQYF
TGTGCCAGCAGCGTGAGGGGGATTAGCACAGATACGCAGTATTTT
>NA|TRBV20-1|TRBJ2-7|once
CSARLREGQYF
TGCAGTGCTCGCTTGCGGGAAGGGCAGTACTTC
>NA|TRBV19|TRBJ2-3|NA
CASSIFRTDTQYF
TGTGCCAGTAGTATTTTTCGCACAGATACGCAGTATTTT
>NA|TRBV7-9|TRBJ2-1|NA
CASRNSGSQGNEQFF
TGTGCCAGCAGGAACTCTGGATCTCAAGGGAATGAGCAGTTCTTC
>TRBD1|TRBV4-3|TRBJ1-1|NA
CASSQEGQGAWATEAFF
TGCGCCAGCAGCCAAGAAGGTCAGGGGGCCTGGGCCACTGAAGCTTTCTTT
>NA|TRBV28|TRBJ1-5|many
CAVKGGNSNQPQHF
TGTGCCGTGAAAGGGGGAAATAGCAATCAGCCCCAGCATTTT
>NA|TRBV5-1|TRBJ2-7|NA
CASSLATGSNYEQYF
TGCGCCAGCAGCTTAGCGACAGGCTCTAACTACGAGCAGTACTTC
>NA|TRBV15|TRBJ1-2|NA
CATSQNGGSGYGYTF
TGTGCCACCAGCCAGAACGGGGGATCGGGCTATGGCTACACCTTC
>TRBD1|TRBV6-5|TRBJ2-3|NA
CASSYKTGGATDTQYF
TGTGCCAGCAGTTATAAAACAGGGGGCGCGACAGATACGCAGTATTTT
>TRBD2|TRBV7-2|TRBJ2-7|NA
CASSATSGNYEQYF
TGTGCCAGCAGCGCGACTAGCGGGAACTACGAGCAGTACTTC
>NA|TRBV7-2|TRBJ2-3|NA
CASSLDRAVGDTQYF
TGTGCCAGCAGCTTAGACCGGGCGGTGGGTGATACGCAGTATTTT
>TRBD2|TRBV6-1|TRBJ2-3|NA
CASNLAGGKGNTQYF
TGTGCCAGCAATCTAGCGGGAGGAAAGGGGAATACGCAGTATTTT
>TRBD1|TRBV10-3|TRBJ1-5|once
CAISESIGGGNQPQHF
TGTGCCATCAGTGAGTCGATAGGGGGCGGCAATCAGCCCCAGCATTTT
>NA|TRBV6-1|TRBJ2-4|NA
CASSDRGLAKNIQYF
TGTGCCAGCAGTGACAGAGGCCTAGCCAAAAACATTCAGTACTTC
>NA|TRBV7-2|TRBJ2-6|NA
CASSPGGPGANVLTF
TGTGCCAGCAGCCCCGGGGGGCCTGGGGCCAACGTCCTGACTTTC
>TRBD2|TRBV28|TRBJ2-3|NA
CASSLLAGLDTQYF
TGTGCCAGCAGTTTATTAGCGGGGTTGGATACGCAGTATTTT
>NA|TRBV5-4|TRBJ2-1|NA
CASSLVRGGSNEQFF
TGTGCCAGCAGCTTGGTAAGAGGGGGGTCCAATGAGCAGTTCTTC
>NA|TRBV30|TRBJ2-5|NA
CAWSDGLRETQYF
TGTGCCTGGAGTGACGGGTTAAGGGAGACCCAGTACTTC
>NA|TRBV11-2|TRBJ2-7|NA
CATSSAYEQYF
TGTGCCACCAGCTCGGCCTACGAGCAGTACTTC
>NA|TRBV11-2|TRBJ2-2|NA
CASSFPSRTGELFF
TGTGCCAGCAGCTTCCCTAGCCGCACCGGGGAGCTGTTTTTT
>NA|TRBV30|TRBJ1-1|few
CAEGGKNTEAFF
TGTGCGGAGGGGGGGAAGAACACTGAAGCTTTCTTT
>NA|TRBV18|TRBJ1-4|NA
CASSPGRGEKLFF
TGTGCCAGCTCACCCGGGAGAGGTGAAAAACTGTTTTTT
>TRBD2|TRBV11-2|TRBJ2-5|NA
CASSLVPAGRETQYF
TGTGCCAGCAGCTTAGTTCCAGCGGGGCGAGAGACCCAGTACTTC
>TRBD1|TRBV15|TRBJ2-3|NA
CATSSGGSTDTQYF
TGTGCCACCAGCTCAGGGGGCTCCACAGATACGCAGTATTTT
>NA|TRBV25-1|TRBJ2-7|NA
CASSVTGTREQYF
TGTGCCAGCAGTGTTACCGGGACGCGCGAGCAGTACTTC
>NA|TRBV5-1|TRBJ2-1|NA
CASRRSGGVYNEQFF
TGCGCCAGCAGGAGGAGTGGAGGGGTGTACAATGAGCAGTTCTTC
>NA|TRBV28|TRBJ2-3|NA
CASSLIGSTDTQYF
TGTGCCAGCAGTTTGATTGGTAGCACAGATACGCAGTATTTT
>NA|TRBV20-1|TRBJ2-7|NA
CSARLVYEQYF
TGCAGTGCTAGACTAGTCTACGAGCAGTACTTC
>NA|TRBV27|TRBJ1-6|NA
CASRTGRVNNSPLHF
TGTGCCAGCAGGACCGGACGGGTCAATAATTCACCCCTCCACTTT
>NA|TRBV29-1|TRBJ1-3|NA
CSARDISGNTIYF
TGCAGCGCTCGGGACATCTCTGGAAACACCATATATTTT
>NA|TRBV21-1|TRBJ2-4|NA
CASSSHPTGGRQNIQYF
TGTGCCAGCAGCTCTCACCCGACAGGGGGCCGGCAAAACATTCAGTACTTC
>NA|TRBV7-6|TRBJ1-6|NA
CASSLLPVNSPLHF
TGTGCCAGCAGCTTACTTCCGGTTAATTCACCCCTCCACTTT
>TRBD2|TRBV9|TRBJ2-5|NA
CASSETSGGLQETQYF
TGTGCCAGCAGCGAAACTAGCGGGGGGCTCCAAGAGACCCAGTACTTC
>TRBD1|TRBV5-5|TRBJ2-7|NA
CASSPGQSYEQYF
TGTGCCAGCAGCCCGGGACAGTCCTACGAGCAGTACTTC
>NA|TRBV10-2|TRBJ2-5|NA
CASSVLAGKETQYF
TGCGCCAGCAGTGTCCTCGCGGGCAAGGAGACCCAGTACTTC
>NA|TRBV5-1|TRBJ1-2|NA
CASRPIPGSGGYTF
TGCGCCAGCAGGCCCATCCCAGGGAGCGGCGGCTACACCTTC
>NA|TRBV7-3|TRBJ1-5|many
CASSQQGQPQHF
TGTGCCAGCAGCCAACAGGGTCAGCCCCAGCATTTT
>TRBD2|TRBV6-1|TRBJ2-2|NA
CASLRGGEGAGELFF
TGTGCCAGCCTCCGAGGAGGGGAGGGAGCCGGGGAGCTGTTTTTT
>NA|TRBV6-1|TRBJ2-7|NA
CATIDQFFYEQYF
TGTGCCACGATAGACCAGTTTTTCTACGAGCAGTACTTC
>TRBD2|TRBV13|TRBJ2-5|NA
CASSLHPPLRSGSWEETQYF
TGTGCCAGCAGCCTACATCCCCCACTTCGTAGCGGGAGTTGGGAAGAGACCCAGTACTTC
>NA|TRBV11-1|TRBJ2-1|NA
CASSLDSQGDEQFF
TGTGCCAGCAGCTTAGATTCGCAGGGCGATGAGCAGTTCTTC
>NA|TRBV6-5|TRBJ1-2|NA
CASSAELGGRYGYTF
TGTGCCAGCAGTGCCGAACTGGGGGGCCGGTATGGCTACACCTTC
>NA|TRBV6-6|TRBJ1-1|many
CASSYSAGRSTEAFF
TGTGCCAGCAGTTACTCCGCCGGGAGAAGCACTGAAGCTTTCTTT
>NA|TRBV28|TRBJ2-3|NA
CASSPPGPRRQYF
TGTGCCAGCAGTCCACCGGGCCCCCGAAGGCAGTATTTT
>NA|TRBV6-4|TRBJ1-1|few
CASSGGTHTEAFF
TGTGCCAGCAGTGGGGGGACCCACACTGAAGCTTTCTTT
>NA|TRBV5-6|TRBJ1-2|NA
CASSPERGRYGYTF
TGTGCCAGCAGCCCCGAACGGGGGCGCTATGGCTACACCTTC